The table lists the clone carrying this TCR beta chain with a few counts. The CDR3 length is 17 residues. The germline gives CDR1 SGHRS, CDR2 YFSETQ. V was cut by 1 base and J by 4 bases, with 20 bases left in between. Here immunoSEQ multiplex PCR was the method, and the copy in TCRdb shows in-frame clones only, minus some. The data hold about 490,000 clones, with about 84% observed a single time. The sample originates from a study of shared clonotypes between healthy human individuals. Across the study: In total, the donors were two women and three men aged 18 to 49.

The sample consisted of PBMCs. The chain carries TRBV5-1 and TRBJ1-1; D is ambiguous. The receptor was isolated from a woman between 35 and 50 years old in good health. Some clones in this sample may be carry-over from other donors' samples. CDR3 sequence: CASSLRPGEGRGTEAFF. The CDR3, as DNA: TGCGCCAGCAGCTTGCGCCCCGGGGAGGGTCGGGGCACTGAAGCTTTCTTT.